Presented here are 2 T cell receptor beta chains from one specimen sequenced in a study of blood T cell repertoires in COVID-19 (dated by TCRdb to 2020 to 2021). The library was obtained by the immunoSEQ multiplex PCR assay. TCRdb carries this immuneACCESS record with in-frame sequences only. Its versions omit some clonotypes, under half of them owing to an unresolved V gene in the studies checked, with the rest unexplained. Counted in this sample were 55,000 to 60,000 clones; approximately 88% of them appeared once. Over 15% of the sample comes from the top ten. The sequenced sample consisted of peripheral blood. Receptor source: a man in his 70s with active COVID-19.

This clone was picked up a small number of times. The J gene is TRBJ2-1, the V gene TRBV7-2, with D perhaps matching TRBD2 (7 bases). The germline CDR1 and CDR2 sequences are SGHTA and FQGNSA. The germline V and J ends were trimmed by 3 bases and 8 bases, with 11 bases remaining between them. The CDR3 sequence is 13 residues long. DNA for the CDR3: TGTGCCAGCAGCTTTTGGGGGGGCCATGAGCAGTTCTTC. Residues: CASSFWGGHEQFF.

V usage is TRBV7-2 and J usage is TRBJ2-7; 7 bases agree with TRBD2. Germline lookup yields CDR1 SGHTA and CDR2 FQGNSA. The junction had 4 bases not matched to a gene; V was cut back by 1 base and J by 1 base. The CDR3 spans 15 residues. In nucleotides, the CDR3 is TGTGCCAGCAGCTTAGAACGGGGAGGGTCCTACGAGCAGTACTTC. It specifies CASSLERGGSYEQYF.